This TCR beta chain was found in a study of blood T cells in healthy people across ages. The CDR3 totals 15 residues. The V gene lost 6 bases and the J gene lost 2 bases, with 12 bases spanning the gap. The germline CDR1 and CDR2 sequences are KGHDR and SFDVKD. A sample-barcoded 5' primer and a J-beta primer mix were used in a second PCR of roughly 7 to 11 cycles. TCRdb reanalysed the 5' RACE reads using MiXCR and keeps one entry per CDR3 protein. The sample includes around 1,700,000 distinct CDR3 sequences, 28% seen only once; the top ten take roughly 8%. This sequence originates from a woman under 40 in good health. This rearrangement joins TRBV24-1 to TRBJ2-2; D call uncertain. Specimen: blood. The CDR3 coding sequence is TGTGCCACCAGTAACGGAGATATCAACACCGGGGAGCTGTTTTTT. Translating it yields CATSNGDINTGELFF.